A single sample is the source of the 7 T cell receptor beta chains below, sequenced in a study of blood T cell repertoires in COVID-19. Assay used: immunoSEQ multiplex PCR; TCRdb lists only in-frame clones, some missing. The sample lists around 260,000 clones; 75% to 95% were seen once. Sequencing was done on a sample of peripheral blood. The origin of the receptors is a person under 30 with COVID-19, enrolled during active disease.

V and J are TRBV5-1 and TRBJ2-7; 10 nucleotides align to TRBD2. This CDR3 has 14 residues. Trimming cost V 4 bases and J 4 bases; bases outside gene matches: 5. CDR1 SGHRS and CDR2 YFSETQ come from the germline V gene. CDR3 coding DNA: TGCGCCAGCAGCGTACTAGCGGGATCTTACGAGCAGTACTTC. As protein: CASSVLAGSYEQYF. The variable domain in full, with the rest retrieved from reference TRBV5-1 and TRBJ2-7, is KAGVTQTPRYLIKTRGQQVTLSCSPISGHRSVSWYQQTPGQGLQFLFEYFSETQRNKGNFPGRFSGRQFSNSRSEMNVSTLELGDSALYLCASSVLAGSYEQYFGPGTRLTVT.

This chain joins TRBV9 and TRBJ2-1; 12 nucleotides agree with TRBD2. Germline CDR1 is SGDLS and CDR2 is YYNGEE. CDR3 length: 15 amino acids. V dropped 4 bases and J dropped 7; count of bases not matched to a gene: 6. The CDR3 DNA reads as TGTGCCAGCAGCCTTGGACTAGCGGGAACTAATGAGCAGTTCTTC. It is translated as CASSLGLAGTNEQFF. Drawing the rest from reference TRBV9 and TRBJ2-1, the complete variable domain is DSGVTQTPKHLITATGQRVTLRCSPRSGDLSVYWYQQSLDQGLQFLIQYYNGEERAKGNILERFSAQQFPDLHSELNLSSLELGDSALYFCASSLGLAGTNEQFFGPGTRLTVL.

The J gene is TRBJ1-5, the V gene TRBV5-6; D is possibly TRBD1 (6 bases). Germline V gives CDR1 SGHDT, CDR2 YYEEEE. This CDR3 has 16 residues. The V end was cut by 6 bases, the J end by 1 base, with 17 bases between. Here the CDR3 DNA reads TGTGCCAGCAAAAAATGGGAGGGGGGAAGCAATCAGCCCCAGCATTTT. Amino acids: CASKKWEGGSNQPQHF. The full variable domain, rest sourced from reference TRBV5-6 and TRBJ1-5, is DAGVTQSPTHLIKTRGQQVTLRCSPKSGHDTVSWYQQALGQGPQFIFQYYEEEERQRGNFPDRFSGHQFPNYSSELNVNALLLGDSALYLCASKKWEGGSNQPQHFGDGTRLSIL.

This clone was counted only a few times. The rearrangement uses TRBV7-6 and TRBJ2-7; TRBD2 agrees at 8 bases. The V segment lost 1 base and the J segment 0 bases; nucleotides outside the gene matches: 5. This CDR3 comprises 16 residues. Germline CDR1 reads SGHVS; CDR2 reads FNYEAQ. CDR3 nucleotides: TGTGCCAGCAGCTTAGGGATAGCGGGATCCTCCTACGAGCAGTACTTC. Residues: CASSLGIAGSSYEQYF. Variable domain in full (rest from reference TRBV7-6 and TRBJ2-7): GAGVSQSPRYKVTKRGQDVALRCDPISGHVSLYWYRQALGQGPEFLTYFNYEAQQDKSGLPNDRFSAERPEGSISTLTIQRTEQRDSAMYRCASSLGIAGSSYEQYFGPGTRLTVT.

The chain employs TRBV24-1 and TRBJ2-3; D possibly corresponds to TRBD2 (6 bases). This CDR3 contains 14 residues. The V gene's germline CDR1 is KGHDR and CDR2 SFDVKD. The V gene lost 4 bases and the J gene lost 6 bases, with 13 bases spanning the gap. The DNA for the CDR3 is TGTGCCACCAGTGACTCCGGGGGAGCGGATACGCAGTATTTT. This gives the protein CATSDSGGADTQYF.

The rearrangement uses TRBV7-2 and TRBJ2-1; 9 bases match TRBD2. The CDR3 totals 19 residues. The ends lost 2 bases at V and 1 base at J; junction bases unmatched: 12. CDR1 is SGHTA and CDR2 is FQGNSA in the germline V gene. The CDR3 nucleotides read TGTGCCAGCAGCTTACCGGGGCTCGGGCTAGCGGGATCCTACAATGAGCAGTTCTTC. Protein sequence: CASSLPGLGLAGSYNEQFF.

The chain is built from TRBV5-1 and TRBJ1-1, with TRBD1 matching over 7 bases. V lost 5 bases and J lost 1; bases outside the gene matches: 14. Germline V CDR1 and CDR2: SGHRS, YFSETQ. The CDR3 runs 17 residues. CDR3 bases: TGCGCCAGCAGGGAAGGGGGGACAGCCATGTGGAACACTGAAGCTTTCTTT. Translated, it gives CASREGGTAMWNTEAFF.